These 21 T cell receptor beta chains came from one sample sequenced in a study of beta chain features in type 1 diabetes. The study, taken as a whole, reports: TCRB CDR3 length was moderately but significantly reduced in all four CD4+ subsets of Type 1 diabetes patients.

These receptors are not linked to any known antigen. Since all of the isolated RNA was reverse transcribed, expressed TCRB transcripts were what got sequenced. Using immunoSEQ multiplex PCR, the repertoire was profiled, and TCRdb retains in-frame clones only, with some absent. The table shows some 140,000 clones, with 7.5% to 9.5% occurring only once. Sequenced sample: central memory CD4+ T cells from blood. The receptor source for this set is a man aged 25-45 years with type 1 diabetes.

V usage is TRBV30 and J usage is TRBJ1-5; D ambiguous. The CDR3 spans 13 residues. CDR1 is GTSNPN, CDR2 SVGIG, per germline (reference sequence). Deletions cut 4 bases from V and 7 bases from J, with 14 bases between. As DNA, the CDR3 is TGTGCCTGGACGCCAGGCCCAGGCCAGCCCCAGCATTTT. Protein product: CAWTPGPGQPQHF.

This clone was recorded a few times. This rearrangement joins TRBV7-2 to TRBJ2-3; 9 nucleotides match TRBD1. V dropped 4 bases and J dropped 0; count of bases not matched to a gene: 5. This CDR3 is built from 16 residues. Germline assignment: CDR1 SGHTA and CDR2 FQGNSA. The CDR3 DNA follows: TGTGCCAGCAGCTGGGGACAGGGCACGAGCACAGATACGCAGTATTTT. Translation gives CASSWGQGTSTDTQYF.

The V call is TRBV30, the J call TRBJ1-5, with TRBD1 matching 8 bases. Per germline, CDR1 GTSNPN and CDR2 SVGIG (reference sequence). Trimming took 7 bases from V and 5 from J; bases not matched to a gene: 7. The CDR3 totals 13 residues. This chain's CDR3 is CASGQGLYQPQHF. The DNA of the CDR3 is TGTGCCTCCGGACAGGGACTTTATCAGCCCCAGCATTTT.

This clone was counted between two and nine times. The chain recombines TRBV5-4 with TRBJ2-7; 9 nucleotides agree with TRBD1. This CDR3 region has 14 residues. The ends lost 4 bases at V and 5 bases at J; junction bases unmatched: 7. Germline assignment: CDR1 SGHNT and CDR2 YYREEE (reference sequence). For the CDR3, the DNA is TGTGCCAGCAGCCAAGAACAGGGGGCGAACGAGCAGTACTTC. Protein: CASSQEQGANEQYF.

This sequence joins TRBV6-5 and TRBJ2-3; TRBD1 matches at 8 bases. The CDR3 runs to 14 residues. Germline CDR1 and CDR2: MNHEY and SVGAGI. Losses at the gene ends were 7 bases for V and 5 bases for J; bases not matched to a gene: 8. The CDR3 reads CASNPGGRGDTQYF. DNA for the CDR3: TGTGCCAGCAACCCAGGGGGCCGAGGAGATACGCAGTATTTT.

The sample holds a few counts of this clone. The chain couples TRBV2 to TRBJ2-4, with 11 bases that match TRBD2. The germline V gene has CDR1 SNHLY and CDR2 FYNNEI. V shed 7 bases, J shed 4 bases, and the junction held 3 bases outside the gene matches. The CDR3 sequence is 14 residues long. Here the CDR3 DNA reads TGTGCCAGCACATCTAGCGGGGGGAAAAACATTCAGTACTTC. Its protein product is CASTSSGGKNIQYF.

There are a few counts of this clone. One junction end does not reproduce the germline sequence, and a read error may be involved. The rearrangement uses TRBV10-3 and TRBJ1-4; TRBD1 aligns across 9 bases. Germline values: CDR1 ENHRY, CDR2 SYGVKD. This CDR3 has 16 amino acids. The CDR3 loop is CAIRAGTGTRNGKLFF. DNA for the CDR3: TGTGCCATCAGAGCCGGGACAGGGACTCGTAATGGAAAACTGTTTTTT.

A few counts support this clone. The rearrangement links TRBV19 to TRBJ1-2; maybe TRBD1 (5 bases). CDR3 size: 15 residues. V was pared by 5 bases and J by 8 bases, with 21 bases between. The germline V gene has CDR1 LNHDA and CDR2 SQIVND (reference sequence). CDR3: CASSSQGLTVEGYTF. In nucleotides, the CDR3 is TGTGCCAGTAGTTCGCAGGGACTGACGGTGGAGGGCTACACCTTC.

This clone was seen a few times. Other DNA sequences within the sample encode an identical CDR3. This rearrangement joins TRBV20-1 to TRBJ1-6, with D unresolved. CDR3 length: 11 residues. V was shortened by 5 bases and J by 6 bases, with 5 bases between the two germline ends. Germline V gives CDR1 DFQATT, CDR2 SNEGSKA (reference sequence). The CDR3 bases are TGCAGTGCTGGGCTTAATTCACCCCTCCACTTT. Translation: CSAGLNSPLHF.

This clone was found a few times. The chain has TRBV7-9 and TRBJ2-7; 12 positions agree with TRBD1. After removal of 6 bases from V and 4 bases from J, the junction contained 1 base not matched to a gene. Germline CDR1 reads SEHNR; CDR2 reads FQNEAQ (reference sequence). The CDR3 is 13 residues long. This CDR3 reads CASRGQGAYEQYF. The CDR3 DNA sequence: TGTGCCAGCAGGGGACAGGGGGCTTACGAGCAGTACTTC.

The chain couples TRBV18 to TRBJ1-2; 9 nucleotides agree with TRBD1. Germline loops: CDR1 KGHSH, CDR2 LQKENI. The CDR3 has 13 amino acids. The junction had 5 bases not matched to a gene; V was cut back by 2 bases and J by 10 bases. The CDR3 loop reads CASSPGDREVYTF. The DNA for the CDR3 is TGTGCCAGCTCACCAGGGGACAGGGAGGTCTACACCTTC.

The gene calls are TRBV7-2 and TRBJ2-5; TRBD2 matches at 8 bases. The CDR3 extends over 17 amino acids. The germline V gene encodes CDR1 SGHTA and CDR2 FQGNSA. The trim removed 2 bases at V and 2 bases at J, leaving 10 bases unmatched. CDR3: CASSLSVGASGQETQYF. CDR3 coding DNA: TGTGCCAGCAGCTTAAGCGTGGGGGCTAGCGGGCAAGAGACCCAGTACTTC.

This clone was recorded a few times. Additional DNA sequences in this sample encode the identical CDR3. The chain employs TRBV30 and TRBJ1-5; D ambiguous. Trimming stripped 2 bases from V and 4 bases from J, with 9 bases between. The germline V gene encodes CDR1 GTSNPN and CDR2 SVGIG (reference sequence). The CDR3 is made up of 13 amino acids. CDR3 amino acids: CAWSPLINQPQHF. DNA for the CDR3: TGTGCCTGGAGTCCACTTATAAATCAGCCCCAGCATTTT.

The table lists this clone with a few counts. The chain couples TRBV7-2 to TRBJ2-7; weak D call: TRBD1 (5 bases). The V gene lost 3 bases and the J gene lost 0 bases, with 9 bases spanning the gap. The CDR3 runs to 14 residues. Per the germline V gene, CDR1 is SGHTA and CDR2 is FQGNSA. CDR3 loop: CASSFDRTSYEQYF. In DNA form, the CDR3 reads TGTGCCAGCAGCTTCGACAGAACCTCCTACGAGCAGTACTTC. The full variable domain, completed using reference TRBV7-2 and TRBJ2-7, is GAGVSQSPSNKVTEKGKDVELRCDPISGHTALYWYRQSLGQGLEFLIYFQGNSAPDKSGLPSDRFSAERTGGSVSTLTIQRTQQEDSAVYLCASSFDRTSYEQYFGPGTRLTVT.

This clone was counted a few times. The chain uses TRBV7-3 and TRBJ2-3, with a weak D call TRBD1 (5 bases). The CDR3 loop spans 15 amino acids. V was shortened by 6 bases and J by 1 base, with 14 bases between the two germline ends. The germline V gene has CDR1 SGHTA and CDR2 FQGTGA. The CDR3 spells CASSQSQGGTDTQYF. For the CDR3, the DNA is TGTGCCAGCAGTCAATCCCAGGGTGGCACAGATACGCAGTATTTT.

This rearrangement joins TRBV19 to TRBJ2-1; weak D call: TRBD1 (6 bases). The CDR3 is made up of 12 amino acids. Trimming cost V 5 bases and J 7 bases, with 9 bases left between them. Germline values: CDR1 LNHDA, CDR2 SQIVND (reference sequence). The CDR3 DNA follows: TGTGCCAGTAGTCTACAGGGAAATGAGCAGTTCTTC. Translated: CASSLQGNEQFF.

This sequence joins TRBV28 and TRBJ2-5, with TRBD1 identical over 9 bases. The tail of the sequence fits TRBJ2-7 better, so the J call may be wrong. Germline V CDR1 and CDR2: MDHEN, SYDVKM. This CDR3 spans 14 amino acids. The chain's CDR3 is CASSPPDRGYEQYF. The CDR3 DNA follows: TGTGCCAGCAGTCCTCCCGACAGGGGGTACGAGCAGTACTTC.

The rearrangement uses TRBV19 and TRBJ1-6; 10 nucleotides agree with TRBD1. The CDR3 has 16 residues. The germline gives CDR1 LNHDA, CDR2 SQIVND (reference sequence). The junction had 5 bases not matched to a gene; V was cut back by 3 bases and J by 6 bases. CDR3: CASSIPRDRGNSPLHF. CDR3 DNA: TGTGCCAGTAGTATTCCTCGGGACAGGGGTAATTCACCCCTCCACTTT.

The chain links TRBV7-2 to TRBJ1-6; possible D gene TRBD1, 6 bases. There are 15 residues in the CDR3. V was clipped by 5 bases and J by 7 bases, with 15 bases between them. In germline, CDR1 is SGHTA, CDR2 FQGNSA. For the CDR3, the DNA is TGTGCCAGCAGCAGCCTGACAGGTGCAAATTCACCCCTCCACTTT. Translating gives CASSSLTGANSPLHF.

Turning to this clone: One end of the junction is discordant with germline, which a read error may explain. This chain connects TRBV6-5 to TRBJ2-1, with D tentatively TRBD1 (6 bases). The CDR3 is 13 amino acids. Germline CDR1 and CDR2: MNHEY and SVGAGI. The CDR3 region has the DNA TGTGCCATCAGTGACCAGGGGCGGAATGAGCAGTTCTTC. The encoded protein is CAISDQGRNEQFF.

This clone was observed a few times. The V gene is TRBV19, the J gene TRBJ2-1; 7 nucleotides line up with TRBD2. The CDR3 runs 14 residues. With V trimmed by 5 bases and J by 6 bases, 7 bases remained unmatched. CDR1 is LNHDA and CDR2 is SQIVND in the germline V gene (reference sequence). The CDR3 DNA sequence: TGTGCCAGTAGTCAACGGCGGGGGTCCAATGAGCAGTTCTTC. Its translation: CASSQRRGSNEQFF. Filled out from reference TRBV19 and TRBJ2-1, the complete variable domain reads DGGITQSPKYLFRKEGQNVTLSCEQNLNHDAMYWYRQDPGQGLRLIYYSQIVNDFQKGDIAEGYSVSREKKESFPLTVTSAQKNPTAFYLCASSQRRGSNEQFFGPGTRLTVL.